The 13 T cell receptor beta chains below were found in one sample sequenced in a study of blood T cell repertoires in COVID-19. The protocol was immunoSEQ multiplex PCR, while the TCRdb copy is restricted to in-frame clones and leaves out a portion. The data show approximately 300,000 clones, approximately 91% seen once. Sequencing was done on a sample of PBMCs or T cells enriched from blood (not recorded which). These TCRs come from a man aged 60 to 75 who had recovered from COVID-19.

The chain joins TRBV15 to TRBJ1-1; no clear D gene. Germline loops: CDR1 LNHNV, CDR2 YYDKDF (reference sequence). V lost 1 base and J lost 10, with 19 bases in between. The CDR3 extends over 15 amino acids. CDR3 amino acids: CATSRGAGTGFRAFF. Here the CDR3 DNA reads TGTGCCACCAGCAGAGGGGCGGGCACTGGGTTTAGAGCTTTCTTT.

V gene TRBV7-3 combines with J gene TRBJ2-7, with TRBD2 identical over 7 bases. Germline V gives CDR1 SGHTA, CDR2 FQGTGA. Unmatched junction bases numbered 5, after V lost 4 bases and J lost 2 bases. The CDR3 length is 14 residues. CDR3 residues: CASSSTSSPYEQYF. The CDR3 region has the DNA TGTGCCAGCAGCTCGACTAGCAGCCCCTACGAGCAGTACTTC.

This CDR3 is CATHQLDRDSYEQYF. CDR3 DNA: TGTGCCACCCACCAGCTGGACAGGGACTCCTACGAGCAGTACTTC. This chain connects TRBV24-1 to TRBJ2-7; TRBD1 agrees at 8 bases. In germline, CDR1 is KGHDR, CDR2 SFDVKD. The CDR3 has 15 amino acids. The V gene end was trimmed by 9 bases and the J gene end by 0 bases; junction bases not matched to a gene: 9.

The chain combines TRBV18 with TRBJ2-2; tentative D call: TRBD1 (6 bases). The germline CDR1 and CDR2 sequences are KGHSH and LQKENI. V gave up 1 base and J gave up 1 base, with 10 bases separating them. This CDR3 is built from 16 residues. The CDR3 DNA reads TGTGCCAGCTCACCACTGGGGGCGCTGAACACCGGGGAGCTGTTTTTT. Translated: CASSPLGALNTGELFF.

The V gene is TRBV7-6, the J gene TRBJ2-1; 12 nucleotides match TRBD2. Germline-derived CDR1 and CDR2 are SGHVS and FNYEAQ. There are 15 residues in the CDR3. V lost 4 bases to trimming and J lost 8 bases; unmatched junction nucleotides: 6. This CDR3 reads CASSSRTSGKDEQFF. The DNA of the CDR3 is TGTGCCAGCAGCTCCAGGACTAGCGGGAAGGATGAGCAGTTCTTC.

This clone appeared once. The chain is built from TRBV9 and TRBJ1-2; 7 bases agree with TRBD1. The CDR3 runs 15 residues. Germline CDR1 is SGDLS and CDR2 is YYNGEE. Trimming took 3 bases from V and 3 from J; bases not matched to a gene: 8. CDR3 nucleotides: TGTGCCAGCAGCGCACCAGGGGGAGTGGACTATGGCTACACCTTC. Its translation: CASSAPGGVDYGYTF.

CDR3 in amino acids: CASSQQGVKSYEQYF. CDR3 nucleotide sequence: TGCGCCAGCAGCCAGCAGGGGGTGAAGTCCTACGAGCAGTACTTC. The chain joins TRBV4-1 to TRBJ2-7; 7 bases are shared with TRBD1. Per the germline V gene, CDR1 is MGHRA and CDR2 is YSYEKL. V gave up 3 bases and J gave up 1 base; unmatched junction bases: 6. The CDR3 covers 15 residues.

The rearrangement links TRBV2 to TRBJ2-5, with TRBD1 matching over 7 bases. CDR3 length: 15 residues. Germline assignment: CDR1 SNHLY and CDR2 FYNNEI. Losses at the gene ends were 0 bases for V and 5 bases for J; bases not matched to a gene: 6. The CDR3 DNA reads TGTGCCAGCAGTGAAGCGGGACAGTTTACGGAGACCCAGTACTTC. This gives the protein CASSEAGQFTETQYF.

The chain recombines TRBV18 with TRBJ1-2, with D perhaps TRBD1 (6 bases). Germline V gene sequence: CDR1 KGHSH, CDR2 LQKENI. CDR3 size: 14 residues. The V gene lost 3 bases and the J gene lost 3 bases, with 11 bases spanning the gap. The CDR3 here is CASSPQDSHYGYTF. DNA of the CDR3: TGTGCCAGCTCACCGCAGGACAGTCACTATGGCTACACCTTC. Together with reference TRBV18 and TRBJ1-2, the CDR3 gives the full variable domain: NAGVMQNPRHLVRRRGQEARLRCSPMKGHSHVYWYRQLPEEGLKFMVYLQKENIIDESGMPKERFSAEFPKEGPSILRIQQVVRGDSAAYFCASSPQDSHYGYTFGSGTRLTVV.

This clone was counted once. This chain joins TRBV6-5 and TRBJ1-2; 12 bases fit TRBD1. This CDR3 region has 13 residues. V lost 5 bases, J lost 6 bases, and 1 base stayed unmatched. CDR1 and CDR2 (germline): MNHEY, SVGAGI. The CDR3 loop is CASSRDRGHGYTF. The CDR3 nucleotides are TGTGCCAGCAGTCGGGACAGGGGGCATGGCTACACCTTC.

The chain has TRBV29-1 and TRBJ2-7, with 7 bases aligning to TRBD1. CDR1 SQVTM and CDR2 ANQGSEA come from the germline V gene. There are 12 residues in the CDR3. With V trimmed by 7 bases and J by 4 bases, 7 bases remained unmatched. CDR3 in amino acids: CSGSRQGYEQYF. DNA of the CDR3: TGCAGCGGAAGTCGACAGGGATACGAGCAGTACTTC.

Here the CDR3 reads CASSRVGGRTEAFF. CDR3 nucleotides: TGTGCCAGCAGCCGGGTCGGGGGGCGGACTGAAGCTTTCTTT. The V call is TRBV7-9, the J call TRBJ1-1; a possible D gene is TRBD1 (6 bases). The CDR3 contains 14 residues. Germline values: CDR1 SEHNR, CDR2 FQNEAQ (reference sequence). V lost 5 bases and J 5 bases, leaving 15 bases between the germline ends.

The rearrangement uses TRBV7-9 and TRBJ2-5; possible D gene TRBD1, 6 bases. From germline, CDR1 is SEHNR and CDR2 FQNEAQ (reference sequence). The germline V and J ends were trimmed by 2 bases and 4 bases, with 14 bases remaining between them. This CDR3 has 15 residues. The CDR3 DNA reads TGTGCCAGCAGCTTACGTGCCCTAGGGGGAGAGACCCAGTACTTC. Translated: CASSLRALGGETQYF.